Below, one TCR beta chain is given with its context. What it binds is not known. The data are from a study of cytomegalovirus exposure and HLA in healthy donors. Study summary: In terms of ancestry, the Caucasian-associated cluster contained 80% to 90% of the roughly 400 genotyped donors. Broader study findings: Cytomegalovirus status was reportedly diagnosed by the classifier with high specificity and sensitivity.

Amplification used 60 Vbeta primers and 13 Jbeta primers. Libraries were prepared by immunoSEQ multiplex PCR; TCRdb keeps only in-frame clonotypes and omits some of them. The sample totals roughly 120,000 clones. Germline CDR1 and CDR2: SGHNT and YYREEE (reference sequence). The V segment lost 2 bases and the J segment 6 bases; nucleotides outside the gene matches: 3. The CDR3 runs to 13 residues. This receptor was taken from a man aged 18 to 35 in good health and CMV-seronegative. The V gene is TRBV5-4, the J gene TRBJ1-1; 8 nucleotides agree with TRBD1. Sequencing used PBMCs. CDR3 nucleotide sequence: TGTGCCAGCAGCTTAGGGACAGGTTCTGAAGCTTTCTTT. Amino acid sequence: CASSLGTGSEAFF.